Following are 8 T cell receptor beta chains from one sample sequenced in a study of Ad26.COV2.S vaccination and SARS-CoV-2 variants. Treatment defined: about 20 received Ad26.COV2.S at low or high dose, single or two shots; about 5 received placebo; per-sample allocation not given. The investigators took samples on day 63 after the first vaccine or placebo injection. Profiling relied on immunoSEQ multiplex PCR, and the TCRdb table lists in-frame clones only, not all of them. The repertoire holds roughly 400,000 clones, with about nine tenths as singletons. The source was peripheral blood, collected in a trial of Ad26.COV2.S vaccine versus placebo. The receptors were sampled from a person aged 18 to 65 who received the Ad26.COV2.S COVID-19 vaccine or a placebo.

In the case of this clone: Within the sample, other DNA sequences also encode this same CDR3. The V gene is TRBV20-1, the J gene TRBJ2-7, with a weak D call TRBD2 (5 bases). There are 11 residues in the CDR3. The ends were cut back, 6 bases at V and 4 bases at J, with 10 bases in the middle. Germline V gene sequence: CDR1 DFQATT, CDR2 SNEGSKA (reference sequence). CDR3 residues: CSAQRVYEQYF. The CDR3 DNA reads TGCAGTGCCCAGAGGGTTTACGAGCAGTACTTC.

V is TRBV5-8 and J is TRBJ1-3; D might be TRBD1 (6 bases). The CDR3 runs 14 residues. Looked up from germline, CDR1 is SGHTS and CDR2 is YDEGEE. V gave up 1 base and J gave up 3 bases, with 8 bases separating them. CDR3 DNA sequence: TGTGCCAGCAGCTTGTCCAGGGGTGGAAACACCATATATTTT. It specifies CASSLSRGGNTIYF.

The chain recombines TRBV28 with TRBJ1-6; the D is unclear. Looked up from germline, CDR1 is MDHEN and CDR2 is SYDVKM. V was shortened by 10 bases and J by 3 bases, with 16 bases between the two germline ends. This CDR3 comprises 15 residues. CDR3 sequence: CATRTDSFYNSPLHF. DNA for the CDR3: TGTGCCACCCGGACGGATTCCTTCTATAATTCACCCCTCCACTTT.

The J gene is TRBJ2-7, the V gene TRBV5-1, with TRBD2 identical over 8 bases. This CDR3 contains 17 residues. V was pared by 0 bases and J by 3 bases, with 11 bases of the junction left unmatched. Germline V gene sequence: CDR1 SGHRS, CDR2 YFSETQ. The chain's CDR3 is CASSLVGGLAGDYEQYF. CDR3 nucleotide sequence: TGCGCCAGCAGCTTGGTGGGGGGGCTAGCGGGCGACTACGAGCAGTACTTC.

The chain recombines TRBV29-1 with TRBJ1-1; D call uncertain. The V gene's germline CDR1 is SQVTM and CDR2 ANQGSEA. Trimming stripped 3 bases from V and 7 bases from J, with 6 bases between. This CDR3 contains 10 residues. The CDR3 DNA reads as TGCAGCGTTGAGGCGGGTGAAGCTTTCTTT. Translating it yields CSVEAGEAFF.

This rearrangement joins TRBV5-5 to TRBJ2-1, with TRBD2 as a possible D gene (6 bases). Trimming pared 0 bases from V and 3 bases from J, leaving 10 bases between. The CDR3 is 15 amino acids. The germline CDR1 and CDR2 sequences are SGHKS and YYEKEE (reference sequence). CDR3 sequence reads: CASSLESGYYNEQFF. CDR3 coding DNA: TGTGCCAGCAGCTTGGAAAGCGGGTACTACAATGAGCAGTTCTTC.

The chain links TRBV7-3 to TRBJ2-1; TRBD1 is a possible D gene (5 bases). The CDR3 spans 15 residues. Germline V gene sequence: CDR1 SGHTA, CDR2 FQGTGA. Trimming pared 5 bases from V and 5 bases from J, leaving 16 bases between. In DNA, the CDR3 is TGTGCCAGCAGCCTGGCATGGACAAGTCACAATGAGCAGTTCTTC. It encodes CASSLAWTSHNEQFF.

The chain employs TRBV7-9 and TRBJ1-1, with D perhaps matching TRBD1 (6 bases). The ends were cut back, 1 base at V and 1 base at J, with 13 bases in the middle. Germline CDR1 SEHNR, CDR2 FQNEAQ (reference sequence). This CDR3 has 16 residues. CDR3 bases: TGTGCCAGCAGCTTAGAGCGGGGGGCTGGGAACACTGAAGCTTTCTTT. This sequence encodes CASSLERGAGNTEAFF.